The 30 T cell receptor beta chains given below trace back to one sample, sequenced in a study of shared clonotypes between healthy human individuals. Measured with immunoSEQ multiplex PCR; TCRdb has only the in-frame clones, and not every one. This table has roughly 2.2 million clones, over 85% appearing once. The sample taken for sequencing was naive CD4+ T cells from PBMCs. Noted subset: CD45RA+ positively selected. The receptor set was obtained from a man younger than 35 in good health. Some clones in this sample may be carry-over from other donors' samples.

This clone appeared once. The chain carries TRBV30 and TRBJ1-5, with D hard to call. With 2 bases removed from V and 1 base from J, the gap between germline ends came to 12 bases. The CDR3 loop spans 15 amino acids. Germline V gene lookup returns CDR1 GTSNPN and CDR2 SVGIG (reference sequence). The CDR3 loop is CAWSLRGASNQPQHF. Written as DNA, the CDR3 is TGTGCCTGGAGTCTGCGGGGTGCGAGCAATCAGCCCCAGCATTTT.

This rearrangement joins TRBV4-3 to TRBJ2-1; TRBD2 matches at 7 bases. Per the germline V gene, CDR1 is LGHNA and CDR2 is YSLEER. The CDR3 length is 17 residues. The trim removed 4 bases at V and 0 bases at J, leaving 9 bases unmatched. The CDR3 coding sequence is TGCGCCAGCAGCCCTAGCGGTCTTGCTAGCTCCTACAATGAGCAGTTCTTC. As protein: CASSPSGLASSYNEQFF.

The CDR3 DNA follows: TGTGCCAGCAGCGTACGGGAGCCCTACAATGAGCAGTTCTTC. It specifies CASSVREPYNEQFF. The chain couples TRBV9 to TRBJ2-1, with D tentatively TRBD2 (6 bases). Germline V lookup: CDR1 SGDLS, CDR2 YYNGEE. V dropped 1 base and J dropped 2 bases, with 7 bases sitting between them. The CDR3 totals 14 residues.

This clone occurred once. At the DNA level, this CDR3 is encoded by other sequences in the same sample as well. Here the CDR3 reads CASSLTGRNYGYTF. The CDR3 coding sequence is TGCGCCAGCAGCCTTACAGGGCGCAACTATGGCTACACCTTC. The chain links TRBV5-1 to TRBJ1-2, with D maybe TRBD1 (6 bases). V was cut by 4 bases and J by 2 bases, with 12 bases left in between. CDR1 is SGHRS and CDR2 is YFSETQ in the germline V gene. The CDR3 loop spans 14 amino acids.

The count of this clone is one. The chain is built from TRBV18 and TRBJ2-1, with D maybe TRBD1 (6 bases). Germline values: CDR1 KGHSH, CDR2 LQKENI. The CDR3 runs 14 residues. V was cut by 3 bases and J by 2 bases, with 8 bases left in between. CDR3: CASSPAGAYNEQFF. Written as DNA, the CDR3 is TGTGCCAGCTCACCGGCAGGGGCCTACAATGAGCAGTTCTTC.

This clone was counted only a few times. The CDR3 DNA follows: TGTGCCAGCAGCTTAGCGAGGGGCACTGAAGCTTTCTTT. Encoded protein: CASSLARGTEAFF. The J gene is TRBJ1-1, the V gene TRBV11-1; the D gene is possibly TRBD1 (5 bases). There are 13 residues in the CDR3. Germline lookup yields CDR1 SGHAT and CDR2 FQDESV (reference sequence). V was cut by 0 bases and J by 4 bases, with 6 bases left in between.

The genes are TRBV11-2 and TRBJ2-3, with 9 bases fitting TRBD2. CDR3 length: 18 residues. Germline CDR1 SGHAT, CDR2 FQNNGV. V lost 1 base and J lost 0; bases outside the gene matches: 8. The CDR3 spells CASSLVGASGMSTDTQYF. The CDR3 DNA sequence: TGTGCCAGCAGCTTAGTAGGGGCTAGCGGGATGAGCACAGATACGCAGTATTTT.

This clone was counted only a few times. Germline and junction disagree at one end, which may indicate a read error. The gene calls are TRBV18 and TRBJ1-1; TRBD1 aligns across 7 bases. Germline V gives CDR1 KGHSH, CDR2 LQKENI. The CDR3 consists of 14 residues. The CDR3 sequence is CASSPQGFGTEAFF. CDR3 bases: TGTGCCAGCTCGCCACAGGGGTTTGGCACTGAAGCTTTCTTT.

On this clone: One junction end does not reproduce the germline sequence, and a read error may be involved. This sequence joins TRBV7-9 and TRBJ1-1; D is uncertain. The CDR3 is 11 amino acids. Germline V gene data show CDR1 as SEHNR and CDR2 as FQNEAQ (reference sequence). For the CDR3, the DNA is TGTGCCAGCAGCTCCCAACCTGACGCTTTCTTT. It translates to CASSSQPDAFF.

This clone came up once. The chain has TRBV10-3 and TRBJ2-2, with D perhaps matching TRBD1 (5 bases). Trimming cost V 2 bases and J 1 base, with 11 bases left between them. The CDR3 is made up of 16 amino acids. Germline V CDR1 and CDR2: ENHRY, SYGVKD. This CDR3 is CAISETRGQNTGELFF. The DNA for the CDR3 is TGTGCCATCAGTGAGACCCGCGGACAGAACACCGGGGAGCTGTTTTTT.

The chain recombines TRBV28 with TRBJ2-1; D is tentatively TRBD1 or TRBD2 (5 bases each). CDR1 MDHEN and CDR2 SYDVKM come from the germline V gene. Trimming removed 6 bases from V and 9 bases from J, with 21 bases in between. This CDR3 has 15 amino acids. This chain's CDR3 is CASSFRGAPTGEQFF. CDR3 nucleotide sequence: TGTGCCAGCAGCTTTAGGGGAGCGCCTACGGGTGAGCAGTTCTTC.

The chain combines TRBV5-1 with TRBJ2-7; D not certain. From germline, CDR1 is SGHRS and CDR2 YFSETQ. The CDR3 runs 15 residues. The V and J ends lost 0 bases and 2 bases respectively, with 12 bases between them. CDR3 sequence (DNA): TGCGCCAGCAGCTTGGCGGCGGCGACCCCCTACGAGCAGTACTTC. It codes for CASSLAAATPYEQYF. Drawing the rest from reference TRBV5-1 and TRBJ2-7, the complete variable domain is KAGVTQTPRYLIKTRGQQVTLSCSPISGHRSVSWYQQTPGQGLQFLFEYFSETQRNKGNFPGRFSGRQFSNSRSEMNVSTLELGDSALYLCASSLAAATPYEQYFGPGTRLTVT.

The J gene is TRBJ1-6, the V gene TRBV10-3; 7 nucleotides line up with TRBD1. J gave up 0 bases and V 2 bases, and 4 bases lay outside the gene matches. Germline-derived CDR1 and CDR2 are ENHRY and SYGVKD. The CDR3 contains 17 residues. The CDR3 bases are TGTGCCATCAGTGAGACAGGGGCCTTCTCCTATAATTCACCCCTCCACTTT. Its protein is CAISETGAFSYNSPLHF.

The rearrangement uses TRBV11-2 and TRBJ2-1; D is ambiguous. V was shortened by 0 bases and J by 0 bases, with 15 bases between the two germline ends. In germline, CDR1 is SGHAT, CDR2 FQNNGV. This CDR3 spans 18 amino acids. In DNA, the CDR3 is TGTGCCAGCAGCTTAGACTTGGAGTGGCGGAGCTCCTACAATGAGCAGTTCTTC. Translation gives CASSLDLEWRSSYNEQFF.

This rearrangement joins TRBV11-2 to TRBJ2-5; D is possibly TRBD2 (6 bases). The CDR3 consists of 14 residues. V gave up 4 bases and J gave up 5 bases, with 14 bases separating them. From germline, CDR1 is SGHAT and CDR2 FQNNGV. The CDR3 region is CASSYGGVGETQYF. DNA of the CDR3: TGTGCCAGCAGCTACGGCGGGGTTGGTGAGACCCAGTACTTC.

This chain links TRBV2 with TRBJ2-7; 13 positions agree with TRBD2. Unmatched junction bases numbered 1, after V lost 4 bases and J lost 4 bases. Germline CDR1 and CDR2: SNHLY and FYNNEI. The CDR3 runs 14 residues. CDR3 amino acids: CASSGTSGRYEQYF. The CDR3 nucleotides are TGTGCCAGCAGTGGGACTAGCGGGAGATACGAGCAGTACTTC.

V and J are TRBV14 and TRBJ2-1, with 9 bases matching TRBD2. This CDR3 contains 20 residues. V lost 3 bases to trimming and J lost 0 bases; unmatched junction nucleotides: 15. CDR1 and CDR2 (germline): SGHDN, FVKESK. The CDR3 nucleotides read TGTGCCAGCAGCCACAAGATTGGAGTAGCGGGAGCAACCTCCTACAATGAGCAGTTCTTC. It specifies CASSHKIGVAGATSYNEQFF.

The CDR3: CASSVAGGDTQYF. Here the CDR3 DNA reads TGTGCCAGCTCGGTAGCGGGAGGAGATACGCAGTATTTT. This chain joins TRBV7-9 and TRBJ2-3; 10 bases line up with TRBD2. From germline, CDR1 is SEHNR and CDR2 FQNEAQ (reference sequence). The CDR3 spans 13 residues. V was clipped by 8 bases and J by 5 bases; unmatched bases: 4.

In nucleotides, the CDR3 is TGTGCCAGCAGCCAAGTAGGAGTAGAGACCCAGTACTTC. It yields the protein CASSQVGVETQYF. This chain uses TRBV14 with TRBJ2-5; no clear D gene. This CDR3 spans 13 amino acids. The ends were cut back, 1 base at V and 4 bases at J, with 7 bases in the middle. Germline CDR1 and CDR2: SGHDN and FVKESK.

The V call is TRBV9, the J call TRBJ2-1; a possible D gene is TRBD2 (6 bases). The CDR3 is 15 amino acids. The germline gives CDR1 SGDLS, CDR2 YYNGEE. With 7 bases removed from V and 5 bases from J, the gap between germline ends came to 19 bases. Here the CDR3 reads CASGPGGAGDNEQFF. The CDR3 DNA reads TGTGCCAGCGGCCCTGGAGGGGCGGGCGACAATGAGCAGTTCTTC. Full variable domain (remainder filled in from reference TRBV9 and TRBJ2-1): DSGVTQTPKHLITATGQRVTLRCSPRSGDLSVYWYQQSLDQGLQFLIQYYNGEERAKGNILERFSAQQFPDLHSELNLSSLELGDSALYFCASGPGGAGDNEQFFGPGTRLTVL.

The rearrangement uses TRBV15 and TRBJ1-5; 9 bases map to TRBD1. Trimming took 2 bases from V and 7 from J; bases not matched to a gene: 6. CDR3 length: 15 amino acids. The germline V gene has CDR1 LNHNV and CDR2 YYDKDF (reference sequence). This chain's CDR3 is CATSRKGDRDQPQHF. DNA for the CDR3: TGTGCCACCAGCAGAAAGGGGGACAGGGACCAGCCCCAGCATTTT.

The rearrangement uses TRBV19 and TRBJ2-1; TRBD2 matches 11 bases. J was trimmed by 4 bases and V by 2 bases; bases with no gene match: 4. This CDR3 contains 16 residues. Germline lookup yields CDR1 LNHDA and CDR2 SQIVND (reference sequence). The CDR3 protein is CASSILGLAAYNEQFF. In DNA, the CDR3 is TGTGCCAGTAGTATACTGGGACTAGCGGCGTACAATGAGCAGTTCTTC.

The V and J genes are TRBV6-5 and TRBJ2-5; a weak D match, TRBD2 (7 bases). The CDR3 has 14 residues. V was trimmed by 6 bases and J by 6 bases, leaving 17 bases between them. Germline V CDR1 and CDR2: MNHEY, SVGAGI. The chain's CDR3 is CASSPGGGSQTQYF. CDR3 in DNA: TGTGCCAGCAGCCCCGGGGGCGGGAGCCAGACCCAGTACTTC.

The chain carries TRBV2 and TRBJ2-7, with 8 bases that match TRBD2. With V trimmed by 3 bases and J by 6 bases, 7 bases remained unmatched. This CDR3 spans 14 amino acids. Germline loops: CDR1 SNHLY, CDR2 FYNNEI. Written as DNA, the CDR3 is TGTGCCAGCAGTGAGAGGGCGGGAGGCGGCGAGCAGTACTTC. Protein sequence: CASSERAGGGEQYF.

The V gene is TRBV6-1, the J gene TRBJ1-2; TRBD1 might be the D (5 bases). With 7 bases removed from V and 9 bases from J, the gap between germline ends came to 18 bases. This CDR3 spans 13 amino acids. Germline V lookup: CDR1 MNHNS, CDR2 SASEGT. The CDR3 sequence: CASKTGTFDRYTF. CDR3 coding DNA: TGTGCCAGCAAGACCGGGACCTTTGATCGCTACACCTTC.

The chain combines TRBV7-2 with TRBJ2-5; no clear D. The CDR3 totals 13 residues. The V gene's germline CDR1 is SGHTA and CDR2 FQGNSA. The V end lost 1 base, the J end lost 5 bases, and 8 bases lay between the germline ends. The CDR3 coding sequence is TGTGCCAGCAGCTTAGGTCGGATTGAGACCCAGTACTTC. It yields the protein CASSLGRIETQYF.

The CDR3 coding sequence is TGTGCCAGCAGTGGCCCCGGAGGGACCCAGTACTTC. Translating gives CASSGPGGTQYF. The chain combines TRBV28 with TRBJ2-5; perhaps TRBD2 as D (5 bases). V was shortened by 5 bases and J by 7 bases, with 11 bases between the two germline ends. The germline V gene has CDR1 MDHEN and CDR2 SYDVKM. CDR3 length equals 12 residues.

The chain links TRBV28 to TRBJ1-5, with 7 bases aligning to TRBD1. With 5 bases clipped from V and 11 bases from J, the junction kept 27 bases outside the gene matches. This CDR3 is 19 amino acids long. Germline lookup yields CDR1 MDHEN and CDR2 SYDVKM. Here the CDR3 reads CASSPVARANRGRLGSQHF. The CDR3 region has the DNA TGTGCCAGCAGTCCGGTAGCAAGAGCGAACAGGGGCCGGCTTGGATCCCAGCATTTT.

V usage is TRBV28 and J usage is TRBJ2-7; the D is unclear. Trimming took 6 bases from V and 4 from J, leaving 13 bases between them. This CDR3 contains 13 residues. Germline CDR1 reads MDHEN; CDR2 reads SYDVKM. In DNA form, the CDR3 reads TGTGCCAGCAGACCCGACTTACCATACGAGCAGTACTTC. As protein: CASRPDLPYEQYF.

The chain uses TRBV27 and TRBJ1-1; D unclear. CDR3 length: 16 amino acids. The germline V gene has CDR1 MNHEY and CDR2 SMNVEV (reference sequence). The germline V and J ends were trimmed by 6 bases and 3 bases, with 20 bases remaining between them. CDR3 region: CASRENPPAGDTEAFF. CDR3 sequence (DNA): TGTGCCAGCAGAGAAAACCCTCCGGCGGGTGACACTGAAGCTTTCTTT.